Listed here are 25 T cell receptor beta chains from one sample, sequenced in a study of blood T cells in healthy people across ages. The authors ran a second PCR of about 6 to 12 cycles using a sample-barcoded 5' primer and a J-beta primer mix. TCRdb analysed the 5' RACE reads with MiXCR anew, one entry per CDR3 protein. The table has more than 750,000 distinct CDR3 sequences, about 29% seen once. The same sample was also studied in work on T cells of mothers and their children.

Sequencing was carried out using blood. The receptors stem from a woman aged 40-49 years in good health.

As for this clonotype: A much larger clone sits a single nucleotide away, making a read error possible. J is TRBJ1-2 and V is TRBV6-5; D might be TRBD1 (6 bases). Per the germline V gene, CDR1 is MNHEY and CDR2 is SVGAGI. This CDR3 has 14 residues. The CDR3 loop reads CASSFQGSGYGCTF. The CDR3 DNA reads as TGTGCCAGCAGTTTTCAGGGGTCTGGCTATGGCTGCACCTTC.

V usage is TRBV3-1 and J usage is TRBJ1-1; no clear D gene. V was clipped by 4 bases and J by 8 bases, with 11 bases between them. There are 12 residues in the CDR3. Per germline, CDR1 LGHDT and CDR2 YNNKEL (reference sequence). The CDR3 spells CASSRPDLEAFF. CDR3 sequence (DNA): TGTGCCAGCAGCCGCCCGGACCTGGAAGCTTTCTTT.

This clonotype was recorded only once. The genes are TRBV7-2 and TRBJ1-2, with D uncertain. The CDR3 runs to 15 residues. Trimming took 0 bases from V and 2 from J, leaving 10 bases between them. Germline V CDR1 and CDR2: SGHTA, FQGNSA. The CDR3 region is CASSLAAFPNYGYTF. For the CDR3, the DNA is TGTGCCAGCAGCTTAGCTGCGTTCCCCAACTATGGCTACACCTTC.

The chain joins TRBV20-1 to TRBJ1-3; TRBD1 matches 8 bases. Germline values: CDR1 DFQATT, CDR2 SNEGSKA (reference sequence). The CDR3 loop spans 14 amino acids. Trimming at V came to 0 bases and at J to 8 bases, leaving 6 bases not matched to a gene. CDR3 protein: CSARDQGARDTIYF. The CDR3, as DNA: TGCAGTGCTAGAGATCAGGGGGCTCGGGACACCATATATTTT.

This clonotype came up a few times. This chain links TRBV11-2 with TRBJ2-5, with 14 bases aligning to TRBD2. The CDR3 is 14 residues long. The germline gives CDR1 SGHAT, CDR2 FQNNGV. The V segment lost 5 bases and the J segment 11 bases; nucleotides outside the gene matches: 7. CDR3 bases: TGTGCCAGCAGCACGACTAGCGGGGGGGTGGAGCAGTACTTC. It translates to CASSTTSGGVEQYF.

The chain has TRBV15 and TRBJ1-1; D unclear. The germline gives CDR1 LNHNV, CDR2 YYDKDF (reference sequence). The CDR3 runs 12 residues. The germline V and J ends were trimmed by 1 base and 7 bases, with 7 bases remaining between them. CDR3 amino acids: CATSRVGIEAFF. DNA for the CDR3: TGTGCCACCAGCAGAGTAGGGATTGAAGCTTTCTTT.

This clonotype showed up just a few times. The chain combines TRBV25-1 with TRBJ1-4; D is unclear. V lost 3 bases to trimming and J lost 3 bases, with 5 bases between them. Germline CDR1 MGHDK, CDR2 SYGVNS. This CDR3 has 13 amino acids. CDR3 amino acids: CASSDPPNEKLFF. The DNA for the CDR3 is TGTGCCAGCAGTGACCCCCCTAATGAAAAACTGTTTTTT.

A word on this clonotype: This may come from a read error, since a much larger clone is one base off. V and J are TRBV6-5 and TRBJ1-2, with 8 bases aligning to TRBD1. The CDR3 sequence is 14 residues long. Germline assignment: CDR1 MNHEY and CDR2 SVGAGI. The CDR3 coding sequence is TGTACCAGCAGTTATTTGCAGGGGGCTGCTGGCTACACCTTC. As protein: CTSSYLQGAAGYTF.

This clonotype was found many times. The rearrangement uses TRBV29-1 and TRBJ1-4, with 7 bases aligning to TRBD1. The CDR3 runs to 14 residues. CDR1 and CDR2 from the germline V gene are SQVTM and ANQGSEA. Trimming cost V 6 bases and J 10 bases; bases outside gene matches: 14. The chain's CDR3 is CSVSQGGAFGKLFF. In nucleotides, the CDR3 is TGCAGCGTCTCTCAGGGGGGCGCTTTTGGAAAACTGTTTTTT. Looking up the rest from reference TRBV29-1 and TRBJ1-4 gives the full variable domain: SAVISQKPSRDICQRGTSLTIQCQVDSQVTMMFWYRQQPGQSLTLIATANQGSEATYESGFVIDKFPISRPNLTFSTLTVSNMSPEDSSIYLCSVSQGGAFGKLFFGSGTQLSVL.

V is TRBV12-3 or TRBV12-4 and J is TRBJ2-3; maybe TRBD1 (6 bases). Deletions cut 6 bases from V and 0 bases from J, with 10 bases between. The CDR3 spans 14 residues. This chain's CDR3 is CASRGDISTDTQYF. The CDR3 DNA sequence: TGTGCCAGCAGGGGGGACATTAGCACAGATACGCAGTATTTT.

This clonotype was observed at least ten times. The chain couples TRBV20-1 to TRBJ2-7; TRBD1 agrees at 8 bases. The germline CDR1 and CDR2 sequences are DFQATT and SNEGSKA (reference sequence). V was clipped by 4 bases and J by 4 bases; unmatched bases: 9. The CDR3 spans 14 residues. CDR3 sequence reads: CSATKTGDRYEQYF. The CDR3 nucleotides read TGCAGTGCTACCAAGACAGGGGATCGATACGAGCAGTACTTC.

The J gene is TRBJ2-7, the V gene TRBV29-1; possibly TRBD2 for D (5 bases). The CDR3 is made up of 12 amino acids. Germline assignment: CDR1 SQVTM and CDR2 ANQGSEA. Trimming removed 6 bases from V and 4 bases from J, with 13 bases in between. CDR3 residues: CSVISGSYEQYF. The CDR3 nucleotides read TGCAGCGTCATTTCGGGATCATACGAGCAGTACTTC.

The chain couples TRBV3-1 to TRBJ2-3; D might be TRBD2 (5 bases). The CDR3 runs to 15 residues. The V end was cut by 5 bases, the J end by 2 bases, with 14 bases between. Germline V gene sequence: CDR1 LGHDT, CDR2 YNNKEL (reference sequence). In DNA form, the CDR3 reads TGTGCCAGCAGCAGATTCGCGGGCCCCACAGATACGCAGTATTTT. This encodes CASSRFAGPTDTQYF.

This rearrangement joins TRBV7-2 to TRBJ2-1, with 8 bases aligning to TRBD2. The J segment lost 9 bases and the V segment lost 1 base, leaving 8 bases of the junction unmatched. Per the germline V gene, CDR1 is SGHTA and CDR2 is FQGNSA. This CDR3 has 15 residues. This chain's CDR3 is CASSLDPAGVGEQFF. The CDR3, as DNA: TGTGCCAGCAGCTTAGACCCAGCGGGGGTAGGTGAGCAGTTCTTC.

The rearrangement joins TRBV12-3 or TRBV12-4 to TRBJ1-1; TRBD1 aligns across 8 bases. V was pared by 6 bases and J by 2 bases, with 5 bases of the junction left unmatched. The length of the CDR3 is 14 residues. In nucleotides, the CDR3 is TGTGCCAGCAGACTCGGGACAGGCAACACTGAAGCTTTCTTT. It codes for CASRLGTGNTEAFF.

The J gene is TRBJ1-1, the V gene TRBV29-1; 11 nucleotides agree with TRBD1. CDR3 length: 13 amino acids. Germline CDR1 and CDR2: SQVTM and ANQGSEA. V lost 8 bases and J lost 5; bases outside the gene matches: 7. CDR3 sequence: CSFKDRGLTEAFF. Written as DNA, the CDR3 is TGCAGCTTTAAGGACAGGGGGCTTACTGAAGCTTTCTTT.

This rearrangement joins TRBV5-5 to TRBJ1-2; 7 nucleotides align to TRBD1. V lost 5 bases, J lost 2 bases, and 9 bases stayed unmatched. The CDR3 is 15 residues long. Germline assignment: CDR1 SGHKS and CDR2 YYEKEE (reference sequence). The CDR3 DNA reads TGTGCCAGCAGTGAGGGGACAGAACTCAACTATGGCTACACCTTC. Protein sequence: CASSEGTELNYGYTF.

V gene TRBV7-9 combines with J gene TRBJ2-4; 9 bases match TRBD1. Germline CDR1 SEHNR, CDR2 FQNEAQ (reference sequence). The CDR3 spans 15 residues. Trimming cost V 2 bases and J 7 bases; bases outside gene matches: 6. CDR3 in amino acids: CASSLLSGTGNIQYF. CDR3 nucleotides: TGTGCCAGCAGCTTATTATCCGGGACAGGGAACATTCAGTACTTC. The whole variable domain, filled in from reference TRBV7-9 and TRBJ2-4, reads DTGVSQNPRHKITKRGQNVTFRCDPISEHNRLYWYRQTLGQGPEFLTYFQNEAQLEKSRLLSDRFSAERPKGSFSTLEIQRTEQGDSAMYLCASSLLSGTGNIQYFGAGTRLSVL.

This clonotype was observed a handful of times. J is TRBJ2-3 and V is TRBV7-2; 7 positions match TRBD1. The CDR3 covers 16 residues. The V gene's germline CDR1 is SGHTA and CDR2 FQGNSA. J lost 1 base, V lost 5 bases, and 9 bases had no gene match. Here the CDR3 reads CASSQEGARGTDTQYF. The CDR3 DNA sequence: TGTGCCAGCAGCCAAGAGGGGGCGCGAGGCACAGATACGCAGTATTTT. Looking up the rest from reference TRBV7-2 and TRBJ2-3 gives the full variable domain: GAGVSQSPSNKVTEKGKDVELRCDPISGHTALYWYRQSLGQGLEFLIYFQGNSAPDKSGLPSDRFSAERTGGSVSTLTIQRTQQEDSAVYLCASSQEGARGTDTQYFGPGTRLTVL.

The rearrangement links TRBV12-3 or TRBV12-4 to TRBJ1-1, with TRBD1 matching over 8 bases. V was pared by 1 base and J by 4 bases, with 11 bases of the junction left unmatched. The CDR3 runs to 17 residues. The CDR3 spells CASSLVTTDREATEAFF. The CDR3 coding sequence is TGTGCCAGCAGTTTAGTGACGACGGACAGGGAGGCCACTGAAGCTTTCTTT.

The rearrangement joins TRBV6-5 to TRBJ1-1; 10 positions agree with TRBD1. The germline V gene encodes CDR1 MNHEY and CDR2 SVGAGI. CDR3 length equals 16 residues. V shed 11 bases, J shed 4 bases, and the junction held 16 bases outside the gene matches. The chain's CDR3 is CAASRDRGLRGTEAFF. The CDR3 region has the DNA TGTGCCGCCTCCCGGGACAGGGGATTACGCGGCACTGAAGCTTTCTTT.

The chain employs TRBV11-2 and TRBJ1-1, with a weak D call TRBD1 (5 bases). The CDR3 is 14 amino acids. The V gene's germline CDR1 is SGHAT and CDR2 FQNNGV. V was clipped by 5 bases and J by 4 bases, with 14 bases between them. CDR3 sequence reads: CASSPDNRGTEAFF. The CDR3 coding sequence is TGTGCCAGCAGCCCGGACAATCGGGGCACTGAAGCTTTCTTT.

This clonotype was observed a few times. The CDR3 region is CASSPSTGVEQYF. In DNA form, the CDR3 reads TGTGCCAGCTCACCATCGACAGGGGTCGAGCAGTACTTC. The chain uses TRBV18 and TRBJ2-7; 8 bases agree with TRBD1. The CDR3 consists of 13 residues. The V gene's germline CDR1 is KGHSH and CDR2 LQKENI. V shed 2 bases, J shed 6 bases, and the junction held 3 bases outside the gene matches.

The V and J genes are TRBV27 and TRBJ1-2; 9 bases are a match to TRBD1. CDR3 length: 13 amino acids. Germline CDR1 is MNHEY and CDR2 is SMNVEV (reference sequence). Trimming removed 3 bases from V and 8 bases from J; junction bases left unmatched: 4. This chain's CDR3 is CASSFGQGLGYTF. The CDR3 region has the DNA TGTGCCAGCAGTTTCGGACAGGGGCTGGGCTACACCTTC.

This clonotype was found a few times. CDR3 sequence (DNA): TGTGCCAGCTCTCCCCCCTCCGGGACGGGACGCACCGGGGAGCTGTTTTTT. Amino acid sequence: CASSPPSGTGRTGELFF. V is TRBV3-1 and J is TRBJ2-2; D assignment may be TRBD1 or TRBD2 (5 bases each). Germline V gene data show CDR1 as LGHDT and CDR2 as YNNKEL (reference sequence). Trimming stripped 8 bases from V and 4 bases from J, with 23 bases between. This CDR3 contains 17 residues.